The clone carrying this T cell receptor (beta chain) turned up a few times. Its antigen is still unknown. The sample comes from a study of shared clonotypes between healthy human individuals. Across the whole study: The cohort had two women and a few men, ages 18 to 49.

Execution of the assay was at deep level. Assay: immunoSEQ multiplex PCR; the TCRdb copy retains only in-frame clones and omits some. The table includes about 1 million clones, around four fifths detected once. Study findings and constraints: The study found roughly 5% of naive CD4 clonotypes shared across a handful of donors.

V shed 3 bases and J shed 7 bases, with 14 bases lying between them. The CDR3 spans 13 residues. CDR1 is SGHDT and CDR2 is YYEEEE in the germline V gene. The source material was memory CD4+ T cells sorted from blood. Subset here: CD45RA-negative fraction. The chain joins TRBV5-6 to TRBJ2-7; either TRBD1 or TRBD2 may fit D (5 bases each). The clonotype was recovered from a man aged 18 to 30 in good health. The CDR3 reads CASSSGFGEEQYF. The CDR3 DNA reads as TGTGCCAGCAGCTCAGGGTTCGGGGAAGAGCAGTACTTC. The full variable domain, in which reference TRBV5-6 and TRBJ2-7 provide the parts outside the CDR3, is DAGVTQSPTHLIKTRGQQVTLRCSPKSGHDTVSWYQQALGQGPQFIFQYYEEEERQRGNFPDRFSGHQFPNYSSELNVNALLLGDSALYLCASSSGFGEEQYFGPGTRLTVT.